The source of this T cell receptor (beta chain) is a study of T cell repertoires in aging, cancer and after chemotherapy. Turning to the study itself: The whole study produced a dataset of millions of TCR reads.

Multiplex touch-down PCR with TRB-A/B primers amplified rearranged V-D-J TRB sequences. TCRdb used MiXCR to reprocess the multiplex PCR reads, holding one entry per CDR3 protein. The table shows more than 1,500 distinct CDR3 sequences, with around 23% occurring only once. Germline V gene data show CDR1 as MNHEY and CDR2 as SMNVEV (reference sequence). This CDR3 spans 14 amino acids. Trimming removed 2 bases at V and 0 bases at J, with 7 bases between. Peripheral blood genomic DNA, not sorted cells or RNA, was the template. Overall study results and limits: The repertoire data cannot show anything about immunological memory following chemotherapy.

By its share, this clonotype is medium-sized. Its antigen is undetermined. This clonotype originated in a human donor with a solid tumor. Material for sequencing was blood. The chain uses TRBV27 and TRBJ1-1; the D is unclear. The CDR3 DNA sequence: TGTGCCAGCAGTTTAGGTCTAATGAACACTGAAGCTTTCTTT. This encodes CASSLGLMNTEAFF.